Listed below are T cell receptor beta chains from one sample, sequenced in a study of cytomegalovirus exposure and HLA in healthy donors. Clones were read by immunoSEQ multiplex PCR, and TCRdb kept only the in-frame ones, dropping some. The repertoire consists of about 140,000 clones, with 70% to 80% occurring once and the leading ten covering approximately 3%. Sequenced: PBMCs. Receptor source: a female donor in good health and CMV-seronegative. The CDR3 runs from the conserved cysteine through the conserved F or W. Each record gives: J gene, D gene, V gene, CDR3 length, CDR3 protein. The D gene is left open where the match is weak.

J gene: TRBJ2-7; D gene: TRBD1; V gene: TRBV30; CDR3 length: 13; CDR3 protein: CAWSRTGSDEQYF
J gene: TRBJ2-5; D gene: .; V gene: TRBV5-6; CDR3 length: 14; CDR3 protein: CASSLGLVQETQYF
J gene: TRBJ2-3; D gene: TRBD2; V gene: TRBV9; CDR3 length: 19; CDR3 protein: CASSVRGTSGRRGTDTQYF
J gene: TRBJ1-2; D gene: .; V gene: TRBV27; CDR3 length: 17; CDR3 protein: CASSLSAGYGINYGYTF
J gene: TRBJ2-7; D gene: .; V gene: TRBV30; CDR3 length: 14; CDR3 protein: CAWSRGGPSYEQYF
J gene: TRBJ2-1; D gene: .; V gene: TRBV9; CDR3 length: 13; CDR3 protein: CASSFRDWDEQFF
J gene: TRBJ2-7; D gene: .; V gene: TRBV15; CDR3 length: 13; CDR3 protein: CATSRDGDYEQYF
J gene: TRBJ1-3; D gene: .; V gene: TRBV28; CDR3 length: 13; CDR3 protein: CASSFGPRDTIYF
J gene: TRBJ2-7; D gene: TRBD1; V gene: TRBV11-3; CDR3 length: 15; CDR3 protein: CASSVQGAIVYEQYF
J gene: TRBJ2-5; D gene: TRBD1; V gene: TRBV9; CDR3 length: 15; CDR3 protein: CASSVTGGIQETQYF
J gene: TRBJ1-1; D gene: TRBD1; V gene: TRBV5-6; CDR3 length: 15; CDR3 protein: CASSFGTGANTEAFF
J gene: TRBJ2-7; D gene: .; V gene: TRBV20-1; CDR3 length: 11; CDR3 protein: CSVGGSYEQYF
J gene: TRBJ2-7; D gene: .; V gene: TRBV7-2; CDR3 length: 16; CDR3 protein: CASSLYDSENSYEQYF
J gene: TRBJ2-1; D gene: TRBD2; V gene: TRBV6-1; CDR3 length: 19; CDR3 protein: CASSAGGTSGRSPYNEQFF
J gene: TRBJ1-4; D gene: .; V gene: TRBV5-1; CDR3 length: 14; CDR3 protein: CASSLGQENEKLFF
J gene: TRBJ2-3; D gene: .; V gene: TRBV7-9; CDR3 length: 12; CDR3 protein: CASSGRGDTQYF
J gene: TRBJ2-5; D gene: TRBD2; V gene: TRBV27; CDR3 length: 18; CDR3 protein: CASSLSPEWAGGQETQYF
J gene: TRBJ2-3; D gene: .; V gene: TRBV19; CDR3 length: 11; CDR3 protein: CASSTGITQYF
J gene: TRBJ2-5; D gene: .; V gene: TRBV29-1; CDR3 length: 12; CDR3 protein: CSVIGSQETQYF
J gene: TRBJ1-2; D gene: .; V gene: TRBV28; CDR3 length: 16; CDR3 protein: CASSGSGRGANYGYTF
J gene: TRBJ1-5; D gene: .; V gene: TRBV19; CDR3 length: 14; CDR3 protein: CASWGRNSNQPQHF
J gene: TRBJ1-2; D gene: TRBD1; V gene: TRBV5-6; CDR3 length: 14; CDR3 protein: CASSSGQANYGYTF
J gene: TRBJ2-7; D gene: TRBD2; V gene: TRBV6-1; CDR3 length: 15; CDR3 protein: CASTEGPGLGYGQYF
J gene: TRBJ2-1; D gene: .; V gene: TRBV2; CDR3 length: 13; CDR3 protein: CASSAQLTNEQFF
J gene: TRBJ2-3; D gene: .; V gene: TRBV14; CDR3 length: 12; CDR3 protein: CASSQAGNTQYF
J gene: TRBJ1-2; D gene: TRBD1; V gene: TRBV6-6; CDR3 length: 14; CDR3 protein: CASSYEQGVLGYTF
J gene: TRBJ2-1; D gene: .; V gene: TRBV30; CDR3 length: 12; CDR3 protein: CAWSGLLNEQFF
J gene: TRBJ1-1; D gene: .; V gene: TRBV19; CDR3 length: 13; CDR3 protein: CASSTTGNTEAFF
J gene: TRBJ2-7; D gene: .; V gene: TRBV7-2; CDR3 length: 14; CDR3 protein: CASSLAWDSPSQYF
J gene: TRBJ1-2; D gene: TRBD1; V gene: TRBV9; CDR3 length: 15; CDR3 protein: CASSFRQGDNYGYTF
J gene: TRBJ2-3; D gene: .; V gene: TRBV7-2; CDR3 length: 16; CDR3 protein: CASSPTGFSSTDTQYF
J gene: TRBJ1-1; D gene: .; V gene: TRBV18; CDR3 length: 17; CDR3 protein: CASSPNKVGRLRTEAFF
J gene: TRBJ2-1; D gene: .; V gene: TRBV10-1; CDR3 length: 11; CDR3 protein: CASPRRYEQFF
J gene: TRBJ2-7; D gene: TRBD2; V gene: TRBV28; CDR3 length: 14; CDR3 protein: CASSLGAGSYEQYF
J gene: TRBJ1-5; D gene: TRBD1; V gene: TRBV2; CDR3 length: 13; CDR3 protein: CASSVDRDKPQHF
J gene: TRBJ2-7; D gene: TRBD1; V gene: TRBV7-2; CDR3 length: 14; CDR3 protein: CASSVSTGWYEQYF
J gene: .; D gene: TRBD1; V gene: TRBV2; CDR3 length: 13; CDR3 protein: CASSRDRSYEQYF
J gene: TRBJ2-7; D gene: TRBD2; V gene: TRBV10-3; CDR3 length: 13; CDR3 protein: CAASREGGYEQYF
J gene: TRBJ2-3; D gene: .; V gene: TRBV4-1; CDR3 length: 15; CDR3 protein: CASSRQAGSTDTQYF
J gene: TRBJ2-1; D gene: TRBD2; V gene: TRBV15; CDR3 length: 18; CDR3 protein: CATSRDYPLAGAYNEQFF
J gene: TRBJ2-7; D gene: TRBD1; V gene: TRBV10-3; CDR3 length: 16; CDR3 protein: CAISESTRTGKNEQYF
J gene: TRBJ2-7; D gene: TRBD2; V gene: TRBV9; CDR3 length: 15; CDR3 protein: CASSVGAGGFREQYF